This T cell receptor beta chain was identified in a study of OX40 agonist ivuxolimab in advanced cancers. The overall study: It was ivuxolimab, an agonistic anti-OX40 (CD134) antibody, that patients were treated with. A mean age of around 60 years, range roughly 23 to 85, was recorded, and under 85% were male.

Patients who had autoimmune disease history or got systemic immunosuppression were left out. Deletions cut 1 base from V and 0 bases from J, with 7 bases between. Germline V gene data show CDR1 as SGHVS and CDR2 as FQNEAQ. This CDR3 comprises 15 residues. The assay was immunoSEQ multiplex PCR, and TCRdb's table has in-frame clones only and misses some. The sample contains about 61,000 clones, about 88% of which appear only once. This sequence joins TRBV7-8 and TRBJ1-5; D call uncertain. The TCR originated in an adult with an advanced solid tumor such as melanoma, head and neck, liver or kidney cancer. The sequencing here drew on CD4+ or CD8+ T cells sorted from blood, taken in a trial of the OX40 agonist ivuxolimab. In DNA form, the CDR3 reads TGTGCCAGCAGCTTAGAGGAACGTAGCAATCAGCCCCAGCATTTT. Its protein product is CASSLEERSNQPQHF.